Sequencing of this T cell receptor (beta chain) was carried out in a study of breast tumors, draining lymph nodes, adjacent tissues. General study points: Luminal-like breast cancer showed significantly greater tumor-nontumor repertoire similarity than basal-like breast cancer did. Tumor TCR diversity was below lymph nodes but above nontumor tissue. The lymph node origin of tumor T cells was framed as consistent with a hypothesis, not demonstrated. Findings are consistent with lymph node origin and intratumoral expansion of most tumor T cells.

Breast cancer patients provided tissue from their axillary draining lymph nodes. At least ten counts were recorded for this clonotype. The antigen remains unidentified. One entry per CDR3 protein, called by TCRdb with MiXCR from the multiplex PCR reads. The sample shows 130,000 or so distinct CDR3 sequences, under 25% of them seen only once. This CDR3 region has 14 residues. Germline V lookup: CDR1 SGHTA, CDR2 FQGTGA. With 5 bases removed from V and 4 bases from J, the gap between germline ends came to 12 bases. The genes are TRBV7-3 and TRBJ2-1; D is unresolved. The sequencing input was axillary lymph node tissue. This receptor was taken from a female donor with breast cancer. Some clones in this sample may be carry-over from other donors' samples. The chain's CDR3 is CASSPALGYNEQFF. As DNA, the CDR3 is TGTGCCAGCAGCCCCGCTCTCGGGTACAATGAGCAGTTCTTC. The complete variable domain, with remaining parts taken from reference TRBV7-3 and TRBJ2-1, reads GAGVSQTPSNKVTEKGKYVELRCDPISGHTALYWYRQSLGQGPEFLIYFQGTGAADDSGLPNDRFFAVRPEGSVSTLKIQRTERGDSAVYLCASSPALGYNEQFFGPGTRLTVL.